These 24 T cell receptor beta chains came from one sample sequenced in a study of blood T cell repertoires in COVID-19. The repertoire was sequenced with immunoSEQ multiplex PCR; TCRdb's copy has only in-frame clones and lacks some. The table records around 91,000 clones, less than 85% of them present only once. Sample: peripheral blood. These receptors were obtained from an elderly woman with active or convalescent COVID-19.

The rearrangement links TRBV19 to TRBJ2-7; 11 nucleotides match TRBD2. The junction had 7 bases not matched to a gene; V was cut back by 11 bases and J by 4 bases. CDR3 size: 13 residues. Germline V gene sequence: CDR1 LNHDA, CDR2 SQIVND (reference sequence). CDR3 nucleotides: TGTGCCCCCACGGGACTAGCGGATTACGAGCAGTACTTC. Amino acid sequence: CAPTGLADYEQYF.

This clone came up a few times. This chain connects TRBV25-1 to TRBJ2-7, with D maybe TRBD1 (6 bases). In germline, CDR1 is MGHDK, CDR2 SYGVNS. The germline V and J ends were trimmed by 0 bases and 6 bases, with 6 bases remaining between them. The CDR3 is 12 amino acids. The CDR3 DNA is TGTGCCAGCAGTGAATACAGGGGCGAGCAGTACTTC. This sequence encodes CASSEYRGEQYF.

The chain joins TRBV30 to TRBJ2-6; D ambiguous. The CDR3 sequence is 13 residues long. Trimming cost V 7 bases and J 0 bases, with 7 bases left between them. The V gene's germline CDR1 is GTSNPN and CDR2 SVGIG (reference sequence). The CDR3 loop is CASRNSGANVLTF. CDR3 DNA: TGTGCCTCCCGTAACTCTGGGGCCAACGTCCTGACTTTC. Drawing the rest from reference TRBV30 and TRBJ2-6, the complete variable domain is SQTIHQWPATLVQPVGSPLSLECTVEGTSNPNLYWYRQAAGRGLQLLFYSVGIGQISSEVPQNLSASRPQDRQFILSSKKLLLSDSGFYLCASRNSGANVLTFGAGSRLTVL.

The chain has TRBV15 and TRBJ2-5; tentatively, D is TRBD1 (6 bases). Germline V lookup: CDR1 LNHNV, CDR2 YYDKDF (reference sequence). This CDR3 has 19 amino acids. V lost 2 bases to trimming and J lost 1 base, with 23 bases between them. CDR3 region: CATSRKRQQGSSSQETQYF. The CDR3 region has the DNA TGTGCCACCAGCAGAAAACGACAACAGGGATCATCCTCCCAAGAGACCCAGTACTTC.

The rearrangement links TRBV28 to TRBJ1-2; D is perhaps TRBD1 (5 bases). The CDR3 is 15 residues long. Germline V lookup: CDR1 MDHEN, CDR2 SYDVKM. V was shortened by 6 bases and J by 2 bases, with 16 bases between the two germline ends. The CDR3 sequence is CASRPPQGGNYGYTF. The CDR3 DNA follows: TGTGCCAGCAGACCACCCCAGGGTGGCAACTATGGCTACACCTTC.

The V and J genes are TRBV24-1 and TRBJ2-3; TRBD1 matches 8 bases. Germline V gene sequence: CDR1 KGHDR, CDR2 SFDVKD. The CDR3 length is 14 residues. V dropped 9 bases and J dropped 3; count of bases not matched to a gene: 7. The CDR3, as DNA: TGTGCCACCCAACTCGGACAGGGAACAGATACGCAGTATTTT. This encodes CATQLGQGTDTQYF.

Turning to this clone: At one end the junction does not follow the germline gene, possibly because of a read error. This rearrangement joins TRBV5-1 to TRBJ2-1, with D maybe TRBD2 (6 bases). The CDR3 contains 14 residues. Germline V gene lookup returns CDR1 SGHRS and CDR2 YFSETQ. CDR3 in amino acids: CATAPDYSYNEQFF. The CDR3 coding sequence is TGTGCCACCGCCCCGGACTACTCCTACAATGAGCAGTTCTTC.

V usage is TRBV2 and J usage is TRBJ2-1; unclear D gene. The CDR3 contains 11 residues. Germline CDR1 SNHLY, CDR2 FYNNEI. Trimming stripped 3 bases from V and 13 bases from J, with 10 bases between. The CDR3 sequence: CASSDRLSQFF. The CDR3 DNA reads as TGTGCCAGCAGTGACAGACTGTCACAGTTCTTC.

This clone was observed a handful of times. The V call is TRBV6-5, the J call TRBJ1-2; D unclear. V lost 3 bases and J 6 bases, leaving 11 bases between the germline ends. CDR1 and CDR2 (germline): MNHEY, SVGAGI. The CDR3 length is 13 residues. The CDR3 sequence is CASSYRGLDGYTF. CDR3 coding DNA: TGTGCCAGCAGTTATCGGGGTCTAGATGGCTACACCTTC.

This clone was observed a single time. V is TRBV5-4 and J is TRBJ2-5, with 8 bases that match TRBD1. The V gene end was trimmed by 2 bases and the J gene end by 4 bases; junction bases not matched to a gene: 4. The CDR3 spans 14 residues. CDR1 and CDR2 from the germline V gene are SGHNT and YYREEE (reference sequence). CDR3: CASSLPGGRETQYF. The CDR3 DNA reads TGTGCCAGCAGCTTACCAGGGGGCAGAGAGACCCAGTACTTC.

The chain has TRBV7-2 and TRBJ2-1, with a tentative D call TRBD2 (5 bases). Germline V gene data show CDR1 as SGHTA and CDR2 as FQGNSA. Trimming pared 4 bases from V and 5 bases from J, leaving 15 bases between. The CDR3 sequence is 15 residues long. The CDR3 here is CASSSRGRADNEQFF. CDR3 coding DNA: TGTGCCAGCAGCTCCCGAGGGCGAGCGGACAATGAGCAGTTCTTC. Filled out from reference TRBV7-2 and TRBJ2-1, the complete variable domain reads GAGVSQSPSNKVTEKGKDVELRCDPISGHTALYWYRQSLGQGLEFLIYFQGNSAPDKSGLPSDRFSAERTGGSVSTLTIQRTQQEDSAVYLCASSSRGRADNEQFFGPGTRLTVL.

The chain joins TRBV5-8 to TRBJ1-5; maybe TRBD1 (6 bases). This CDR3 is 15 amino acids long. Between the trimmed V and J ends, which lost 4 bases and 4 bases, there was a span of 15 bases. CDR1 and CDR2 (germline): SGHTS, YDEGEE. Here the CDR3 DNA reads TGTGCCAGCAGCACAGGGACGGGATTGAATCAGCCCCAGCATTTT. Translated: CASSTGTGLNQPQHF.

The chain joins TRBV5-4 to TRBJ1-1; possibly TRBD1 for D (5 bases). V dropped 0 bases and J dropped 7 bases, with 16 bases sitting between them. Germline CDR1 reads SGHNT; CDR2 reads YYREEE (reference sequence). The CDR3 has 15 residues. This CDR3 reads CASSLAGGEVGEAFF. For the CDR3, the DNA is TGTGCCAGCAGCTTGGCCGGGGGGGAAGTAGGTGAAGCTTTCTTT.

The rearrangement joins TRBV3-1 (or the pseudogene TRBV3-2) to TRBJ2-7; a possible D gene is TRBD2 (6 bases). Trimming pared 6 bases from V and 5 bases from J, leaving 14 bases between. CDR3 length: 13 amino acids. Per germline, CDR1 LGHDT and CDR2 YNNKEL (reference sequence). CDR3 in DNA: TGTGCCAGCAGAAGTCGCGGGAAACACGAGCAGTACTTC. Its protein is CASRSRGKHEQYF.

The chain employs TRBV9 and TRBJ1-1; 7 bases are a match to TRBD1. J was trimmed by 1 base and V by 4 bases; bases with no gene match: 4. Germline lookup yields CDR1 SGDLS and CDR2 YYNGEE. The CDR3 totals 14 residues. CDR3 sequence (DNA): TGTGCCAGCAGCCCTGGGACAGCGAACACTGAAGCTTTCTTT. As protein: CASSPGTANTEAFF. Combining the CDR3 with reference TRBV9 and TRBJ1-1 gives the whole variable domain DSGVTQTPKHLITATGQRVTLRCSPRSGDLSVYWYQQSLDQGLQFLIQYYNGEERAKGNILERFSAQQFPDLHSELNLSSLELGDSALYFCASSPGTANTEAFFGQGTRLTVV.

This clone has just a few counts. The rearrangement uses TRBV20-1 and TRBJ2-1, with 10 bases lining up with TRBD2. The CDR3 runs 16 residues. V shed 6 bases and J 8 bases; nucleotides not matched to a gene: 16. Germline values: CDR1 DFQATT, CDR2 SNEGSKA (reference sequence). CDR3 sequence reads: CSASSLAGVLGYEQFF. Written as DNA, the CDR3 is TGCAGTGCCAGTAGCCTAGCGGGAGTATTAGGGTATGAGCAGTTCTTC.

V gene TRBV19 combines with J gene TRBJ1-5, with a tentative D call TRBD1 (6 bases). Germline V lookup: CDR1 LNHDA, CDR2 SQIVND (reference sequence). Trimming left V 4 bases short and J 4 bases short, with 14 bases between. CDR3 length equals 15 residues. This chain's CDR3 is CASSTTGTSNQPQHF. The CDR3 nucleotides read TGTGCCAGTAGTACTACAGGGACATCAAATCAGCCCCAGCATTTT.

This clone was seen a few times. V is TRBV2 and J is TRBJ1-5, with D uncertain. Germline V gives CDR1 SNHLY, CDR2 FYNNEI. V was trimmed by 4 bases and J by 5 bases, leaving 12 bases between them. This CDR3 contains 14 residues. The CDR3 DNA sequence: TGTGCCAGCAGTGGAGTCGATAGATATCAGCCCCAGCATTTT. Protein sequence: CASSGVDRYQPQHF.

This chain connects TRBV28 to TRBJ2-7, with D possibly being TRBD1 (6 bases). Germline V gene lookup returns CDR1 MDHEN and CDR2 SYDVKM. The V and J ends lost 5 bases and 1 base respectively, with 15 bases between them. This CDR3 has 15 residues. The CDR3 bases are TGTGCCAGCAGTGTAGGGGGAGCGCCGTCCTACGAGCAGTACTTC. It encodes CASSVGGAPSYEQYF.

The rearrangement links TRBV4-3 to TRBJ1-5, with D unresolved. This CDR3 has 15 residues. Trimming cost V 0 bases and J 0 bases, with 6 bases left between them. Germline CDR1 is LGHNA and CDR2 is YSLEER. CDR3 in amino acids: CASSQEAGSNQPQHF. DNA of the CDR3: TGCGCCAGCAGCCAAGAGGCGGGTAGCAATCAGCCCCAGCATTTT.

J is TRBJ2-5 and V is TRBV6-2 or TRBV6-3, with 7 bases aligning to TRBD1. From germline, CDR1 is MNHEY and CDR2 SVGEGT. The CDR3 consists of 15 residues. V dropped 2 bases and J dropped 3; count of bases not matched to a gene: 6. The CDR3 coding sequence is TGTGCCAGCAGTTACCGCCCCGGGACAGAAGAGACCCAGTACTTC. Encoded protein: CASSYRPGTEETQYF.

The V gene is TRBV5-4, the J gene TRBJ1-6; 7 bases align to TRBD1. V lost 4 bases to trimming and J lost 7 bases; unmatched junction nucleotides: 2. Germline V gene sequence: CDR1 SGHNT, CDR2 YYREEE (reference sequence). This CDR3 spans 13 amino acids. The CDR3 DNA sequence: TGTGCCAGCAGCCGGGACAGAAATTCACCCCTCCACTTT. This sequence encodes CASSRDRNSPLHF.

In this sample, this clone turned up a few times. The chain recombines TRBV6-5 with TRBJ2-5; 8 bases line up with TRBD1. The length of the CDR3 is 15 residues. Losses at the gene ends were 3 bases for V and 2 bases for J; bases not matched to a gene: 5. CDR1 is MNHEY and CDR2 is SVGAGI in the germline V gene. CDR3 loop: CASSYYRGKQETQYF. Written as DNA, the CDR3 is TGTGCCAGCAGTTATTACAGGGGGAAACAAGAGACCCAGTACTTC.

The CDR3 here is CASSRTSGYNEQFF. The CDR3 bases are TGTGCCAGCTCCCGGACTAGCGGCTACAATGAGCAGTTCTTC. The chain uses TRBV7-2 and TRBJ2-1, with TRBD2 identical over 10 bases. This CDR3 is 14 amino acids long. CDR1 and CDR2 from the germline V gene are SGHTA and FQGNSA. V dropped 8 bases and J dropped 3; count of bases not matched to a gene: 4.